The rows below give T cell receptor beta chains drawn from one sample of a study of blood T cells in healthy people across ages. Via MiXCR, TCRdb re-called the 5' RACE reads, giving one row per CDR3 protein. The table has roughly 700,000 distinct CDR3 sequences, 20% to 25% seen once. A further study also used this sample, focusing on T cells of mothers and their children.

Sample: blood. The receptors shown here come from a boy aged 5-17 years in good health. CDR3s include the opening cysteine and the closing phenylalanine or tryptophan. A D gene is named only where the DNA matches it firmly. Expanded clones are given a class, and other clones once, few, many or no size at all.

abundance	v_gene	d_gene	j_gene	CDR3aa	CDR3nt
.	TRBV6-1	.	TRBJ1-4	CASSESQINEKLFF	TGTGCCAGCAGTGAAAGCCAGATTAATGAAAAACTGTTTTTT
.	TRBV18	.	TRBJ1-3	CASSQSSGNTIYF	TGTGCCAGCTCACAGAGCTCTGGAAACACCATATATTTT
few	TRBV12-3/TRBV12-4	.	TRBJ2-5	CATGAGKGHQETQYF	TGTGCCACAGGGGCAGGGAAGGGCCACCAAGAGACCCAGTACTTC
few	TRBV6-5	.	TRBJ1-2	CASMGGGVGYGYTF	TGTGCCAGCATGGGAGGAGGGGTTGGCTATGGCTACACCTTC
.	TRBV7-9	.	TRBJ2-3	CASSLRLPDSDTQYF	TGTGCCAGCAGCTTACGACTACCCGATTCAGATACGCAGTATTTT
few	TRBV27	.	TRBJ1-5	CASSSDNGNQPQHF	TGTGCCAGCAGTTCCGACAACGGCAATCAGCCCCAGCATTTT
.	TRBV6-1	.	TRBJ1-5	CASSLWDASNQPQHF	TGTGCCAGCAGCCTTTGGGACGCTAGCAATCAGCCCCAGCATTTT
.	TRBV9	.	TRBJ1-2	CASSVGGLQYGYTF	TGTGCCAGCAGCGTAGGTGGGCTTCAGTATGGCTACACCTTC
.	TRBV28	TRBD1	TRBJ2-1	CASSPTGTGGNEQFF	TGTGCCAGCAGTCCAACCGGGACAGGGGGTAATGAGCAGTTCTTC
few	TRBV20-1	TRBD1	TRBJ1-1	CSAADPGQRPATEAFF	TGCAGTGCTGCGGACCCGGGACAGCGGCCTGCCACTGAAGCTTTCTTT
.	TRBV7-2	.	TRBJ2-5	CASSLSRRETQYF	TGTGCCAGCAGCTTATCTAGGCGGGAGACCCAGTACTTC
few	TRBV7-9	.	TRBJ2-2	CASSLGERTGELFF	TGTGCCAGCAGCTTAGGGGAAAGAACCGGAGAGCTGTTTTTT
few	TRBV7-9	.	TRBJ2-6	CASSPIPGANVLTF	TGTGCCAGCAGCCCTATCCCTGGGGCCAACGTCCTGACTTTC
.	TRBV6-5	.	TRBJ2-7	CASSYSKDRYEQYF	TGTGCCAGCAGTTACTCGAAGGATCGGTACGAGCAGTACTTC
.	TRBV5-1	.	TRBJ2-1	CASSPGQRATVYNEQFF	TGCGCCAGCAGCCCCGGACAGAGGGCTACGGTCTACAATGAGCAGTTCTTC
.	TRBV5-1	TRBD1	TRBJ1-1	CASGRQGWGEAFF	TGCGCCAGCGGACGACAGGGTTGGGGGGAAGCTTTCTTT
.	TRBV5-6	.	TRBJ2-6	CASSNDRANVLTF	TGTGCCAGCAGCAACGATCGGGCCAACGTCCTGACTTTC
few	TRBV2	.	TRBJ1-5	CASSGDQPQHF	TGTGCCAGCAGTGGCGATCAGCCCCAGCATTTT
.	TRBV20-1	.	TRBJ2-5	CSARELLSGTQETQYF	TGCAGTGCGAGAGAGTTACTTTCCGGGACCCAAGAGACCCAGTACTTC
.	TRBV4-2	TRBD2	TRBJ2-5	CASSQETSGGVETQYF	TGTGCCAGCAGCCAAGAGACTAGCGGGGGGGTAGAGACCCAGTACTTC
.	TRBV7-2	.	TRBJ1-6	CASRPPGYSPLHF	TGTGCCAGCAGACCGCCAGGATATTCACCCCTCCACTTT
few	TRBV29-1	.	TRBJ1-5	CSVEEDKIGKHF	TGCAGCGTTGAAGAGGACAAGATCGGGAAGCATTTT
.	TRBV24-1	.	TRBJ2-2	CATSDAAVGTGELFF	TGTGCCACCAGTGACGCCGCCGTGGGCACCGGGGAGCTGTTTTTT
.	TRBV29-1	.	TRBJ1-2	CSVEISFDGYTF	TGCAGCGTTGAAATTTCCTTCGATGGCTACACCTTC
few	TRBV7-2	.	TRBJ1-5	CASSGQAGSNQPQHF	TGTGCCAGCAGCGGTCAGGCGGGAAGCAATCAGCCCCAGCATTTT
few	TRBV3-1	.	TRBJ2-2	CASSQRGGANTGELFF	TGTGCCAGCAGCCAGAGGGGGGGCGCGAACACCGGGGAGCTGTTTTTT
.	TRBV18	.	TRBJ1-5	CASSPPASGPPQHF	TGTGCCAGCTCACCACCGGCATCAGGGCCGCCCCAGCATTTT
.	TRBV18	.	TRBJ2-3	CASSPLPLAASTDTQYF	TGTGCCAGCTCACCACTCCCTCTTGCAGCCAGCACAGATACGCAGTATTTT
few	TRBV29-1	.	TRBJ2-7	CSVEVASSYEQYF	TGCAGCGTTGAAGTGGCCAGCTCCTACGAGCAGTACTTC
.	TRBV25-1	.	TRBJ1-4	CASKVVLNEKLFF	TGTGCCAGCAAGGTGGTCCTTAATGAAAAACTGTTTTTT
few	TRBV7-8	TRBD1	TRBJ1-1	CASSGGGGPEAFF	TGTGCCAGCAGTGGAGGGGGCGGGCCTGAAGCTTTCTTT
.	TRBV5-1	.	TRBJ1-2	CASSLVGESYTF	TGCGCCAGCAGCTTGGTAGGGGAAAGCTACACCTTC
.	TRBV4-1	.	TRBJ1-2	CASSQVRGTAGYTF	TGCGCCAGCAGCCAAGTACGAGGGACTGCGGGCTACACCTTC
.	TRBV27	.	TRBJ2-6	CATSKQFRFVSGDSGANVLTF	TGTGCCACCTCGAAGCAGTTTAGGTTCGTGTCGGGGGATTCCGGGGCCAACGTCCTGACTTTC
few	TRBV7-2	.	TRBJ2-7	CASSLAGGGTTYEQYF	TGTGCCAGCAGCTTAGCGGGTGGCGGGACAACCTACGAGCAGTACTTC
once	TRBV11-2	TRBD2	TRBJ2-3	CASSGSGTSGRLSTDTQYF	TGTGCCAGCAGCGGAAGTGGGACTAGCGGGAGACTGAGCACAGATACGCAGTATTTT
.	TRBV11-2	TRBD1	TRBJ2-5	CASSWDRDMETQYF	TGTGCCAGCAGCTGGGACAGGGACATGGAGACCCAGTACTTC
.	TRBV7-9	.	TRBJ1-1	CASSVLHGGEAFF	TGTGCCAGCAGCGTGCTTCACGGTGGAGAAGCTTTCTTT
few	TRBV20-1	.	TRBJ1-4	CSARGTPTSNEKLFF	TGCAGTGCTAGGGGGACCCCGACCAGTAATGAAAAACTGTTTTTT
.	TRBV29-1	.	TRBJ2-5	CSVPRAGETQYF	TGCAGCGTTCCCAGGGCAGGAGAGACCCAGTACTTC
.	TRBV9	.	TRBJ2-5	CASSVGVGLETQYF	TGTGCCAGCAGCGTAGGGGTAGGGCTAGAGACCCAGTACTTC
.	TRBV28	.	TRBJ2-3	CASSFEIWTTDTQYF	TGTGCCAGCAGTTTTGAAATATGGACTACAGATACGCAGTATTTT
.	TRBV28	TRBD1	TRBJ2-2	CASSYGTAVVGELFF	TGTGCCAGCAGTTACGGGACAGCTGTTGTCGGGGAGCTGTTTTTT
few	TRBV6-5	.	TRBJ1-5	CASSYKFNQPQHF	TGTGCCAGCAGTTACAAGTTCAATCAGCCCCAGCATTTT
.	TRBV18	.	TRBJ1-1	CASSSNPFF	TGTGCCAGCTCATCCAACCCTTTCTTT
few	TRBV5-6	.	TRBJ2-1	CASSLGWGSSYNEQFF	TGTGCCAGCAGCTTAGGCTGGGGGAGTTCCTACAATGAGCAGTTCTTC
.	TRBV5-6	.	TRBJ2-3	CASSLAIQGVVADTQYF	TGTGCCAGCAGCTTGGCTATACAGGGAGTTGTTGCAGATACGCAGTATTTT
.	TRBV5-1	.	TRBJ2-3	CASSLGTKSTDTQYF	TGCGCCAGCAGCTTGGGGACTAAGAGCACAGATACGCAGTATTTT